This T cell receptor (beta chain) was recovered during a study of T cell responses to AZD1222 COVID-19 vaccine. Study-level points and caveats: Mapped onto spike, vaccine-associated CD4 TCRs spanned it and were dominant at 160-218 and 743-854. Unmutated variant regions are reportedly the target of nearly half of TCRs that are spike-specific. Only 5 or 6 individuals given AZD1222 were seropositive at baseline. Spike-specific TCR breadth and depth grew following two AZD1222 doses.

About this clone: Antigen unknown.

Sequenced by immunoSEQ multiplex PCR; TCRdb stores in-frame clones only, minus some. The sample carries roughly 180,000 clones, around 93% recorded once. The CDR3 consists of 13 residues. V was cut by 6 bases and J by 2 bases, with 8 bases left in between. The germline V gene has CDR1 MNHNY and CDR2 SVGAGI (reference sequence). Sequenced here: peripheral blood, sampled 28 days after the second dose of the MenACWY control vaccine. The chain joins TRBV6-6 to TRBJ1-3; D gene uncertain. The TCR sequence derives from an adult who received the MenACWY meningococcal vaccine as a control. The CDR3 DNA follows: TGTGCCAGCAGGTCGATGGCTGGAAACACCATATATTTT. This sequence encodes CASRSMAGNTIYF.